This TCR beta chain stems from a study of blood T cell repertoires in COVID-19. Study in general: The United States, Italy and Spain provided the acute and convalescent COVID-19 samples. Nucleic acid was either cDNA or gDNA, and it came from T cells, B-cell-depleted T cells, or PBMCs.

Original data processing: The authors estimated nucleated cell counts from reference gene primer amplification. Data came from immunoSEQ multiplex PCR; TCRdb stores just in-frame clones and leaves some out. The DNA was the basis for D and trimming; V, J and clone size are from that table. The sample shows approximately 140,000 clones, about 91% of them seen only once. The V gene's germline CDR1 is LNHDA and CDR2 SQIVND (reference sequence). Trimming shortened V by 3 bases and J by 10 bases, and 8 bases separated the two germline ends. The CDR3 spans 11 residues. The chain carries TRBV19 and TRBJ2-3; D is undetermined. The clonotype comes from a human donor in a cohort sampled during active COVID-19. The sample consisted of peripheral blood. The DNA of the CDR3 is TGTGCCAGTAGTATCTCAACAGCGCAGTATTTT. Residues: CASSISTAQYF.